These 19 T cell receptor beta chains were sequenced from one sample in a study of shared clonotypes between healthy human individuals. Repertoires were generated with immunoSEQ multiplex PCR, while TCRdb's copy carries only in-frame clones and drops some. The sample shows a few million clones, about nine tenths of them seen only once. The material sequenced was naive CD4+ T cells from PBMCs. Described subset: CD45RA+ positively selected. The receptors were gathered from a man between 18 and 29 years old in good health. Some clones in this sample may be carry-over from other donors' samples.

On this clone itself: The sample has other DNA sequences that encode this CDR3 too. The rearrangement joins TRBV5-1 to TRBJ2-1; 7 bases match TRBD1. Losses at the gene ends were 4 bases for V and 0 bases for J; bases not matched to a gene: 7. Germline V CDR1 and CDR2: SGHRS, YFSETQ. The CDR3 runs 16 residues. This CDR3 reads CASSPGQASSYNEQFF. The CDR3, as DNA: TGCGCCAGCAGCCCAGGACAGGCGAGCTCCTACAATGAGCAGTTCTTC.

This rearrangement joins TRBV7-9 to TRBJ2-3, with TRBD2 matching 10 bases. This CDR3 comprises 14 residues. Germline lookup yields CDR1 SEHNR and CDR2 FQNEAQ (reference sequence). With V trimmed by 3 bases and J by 5 bases, 2 bases remained unmatched. The CDR3 here is CASSFRTSGDTQYF. The CDR3, as DNA: TGTGCCAGCAGCTTTCGGACTAGCGGAGATACGCAGTATTTT.

The chain uses TRBV18 and TRBJ2-3; possible D gene TRBD2, 5 bases. V lost 5 bases, J lost 0 bases, and 9 bases lay in between. CDR1 is KGHSH, CDR2 LQKENI, per germline. The CDR3 totals 14 residues. CDR3 loop: CASSSRTSTDTQYF. The DNA for the CDR3 is TGTGCCAGCTCAAGTAGGACTAGCACAGATACGCAGTATTTT.

The chain combines TRBV5-1 with TRBJ2-7; 9 bases are a match to TRBD2. The germline CDR1 and CDR2 sequences are SGHRS and YFSETQ. The CDR3 spans 15 residues. Trimming took 2 bases from V and 4 from J; bases not matched to a gene: 7. The CDR3 spells CASSFGPSGTYEQYF. The DNA for the CDR3 is TGCGCCAGCAGCTTCGGGCCTAGCGGGACTTACGAGCAGTACTTC.

This clone showed up just once. The J gene is TRBJ2-1, the V gene TRBV7-2; the D is unclear. The germline V gene encodes CDR1 SGHTA and CDR2 FQGNSA. This CDR3 has 14 amino acids. V lost 3 bases to trimming and J lost 2 bases, with 8 bases between them. CDR3 in DNA: TGTGCCAGCAGCTTGGCAAGGCCCTACAATGAGCAGTTCTTC. Amino acid sequence: CASSLARPYNEQFF.

The chain carries TRBV15 and TRBJ2-7; the D call may be TRBD1 or TRBD2 (5 bases each). Germline lookup yields CDR1 LNHNV and CDR2 YYDKDF (reference sequence). V lost 1 base, J lost 2 bases, and 12 bases lay in between. The CDR3 is made up of 15 amino acids. The CDR3 loop is CATSRAKRTPYEQYF. CDR3 nucleotide sequence: TGTGCCACCAGCAGAGCTAAGCGGACACCCTACGAGCAGTACTTC.

The chain couples TRBV4-1 to TRBJ2-6; D is unclear. The CDR3 runs to 13 residues. The ends were cut back, 1 base at V and 2 bases at J, with 0 bases in the middle. Germline V gives CDR1 MGHRA, CDR2 YSYEKL. The DNA of the CDR3 is TGCGCCAGCAGCCAAGCTGGGGCCAACGTCCTGACTTTC. Translating gives CASSQAGANVLTF.

The V and J genes are TRBV30 and TRBJ2-2; TRBD2 matches 8 bases. The CDR3 runs 15 residues. V shed 5 bases, J shed 1 base, and the junction held 6 bases outside the gene matches. The germline V gene has CDR1 GTSNPN and CDR2 SVGIG (reference sequence). The CDR3 region has the DNA TGTGCCTGGGACCTTAGCGGGATGAACACCGGGGAGCTGTTTTTT. It yields the protein CAWDLSGMNTGELFF.

This clone was counted only a few times. The chain combines TRBV6-1 with TRBJ2-7; 9 nucleotides match TRBD1. CDR1 and CDR2 from the germline V gene are MNHNS and SASEGT. CDR3 length equals 13 residues. Trimming cost V 6 bases and J 3 bases; bases outside gene matches: 3. CDR3: CASSRDRVYEQYF. As DNA, the CDR3 is TGTGCCAGCAGCCGGGACAGGGTCTACGAGCAGTACTTC.

The rearrangement links TRBV19 to TRBJ2-2; no clear D. From germline, CDR1 is LNHDA and CDR2 SQIVND (reference sequence). There are 12 residues in the CDR3. Trimming took 7 bases from V and 6 from J, leaving 9 bases between them. This CDR3 is CASIPRSGELFF. In DNA form, the CDR3 reads TGTGCCAGTATCCCGAGGTCCGGGGAGCTGTTTTTT.

The chain has TRBV10-1 and TRBJ2-1, with D possibly TRBD2 on 7 matching bases. Germline lookup yields CDR1 WNHNN and CDR2 SYGVQD (reference sequence). CDR3 length equals 19 residues. V was cut by 0 bases and J by 0 bases, with 18 bases left in between. The chain's CDR3 is CASSESVGEGGSSYNEQFF. The CDR3, as DNA: TGCGCCAGCAGTGAGTCGGTAGGAGAGGGGGGGAGCTCCTACAATGAGCAGTTCTTC.

The V call is TRBV9, the J call TRBJ2-2; TRBD1 might be the D (6 bases). The CDR3 loop spans 15 amino acids. Trimming took off 2 bases at V and 6 bases at J, with 14 bases between the two ends. Germline CDR1 is SGDLS and CDR2 is YYNGEE. The CDR3 nucleotides read TGTGCCAGCAGCGTGGTACAGGGATTGGCCGGGGAGCTGTTTTTT. Translating gives CASSVVQGLAGELFF.

The CDR3 DNA follows: TGCGCCAGCAGCACCGGGACTTGGGGGGCCAACGTCCTGACTTTC. This encodes CASSTGTWGANVLTF. The V gene is TRBV5-1, the J gene TRBJ2-6, with D tentatively TRBD2 (6 bases). The germline V and J ends were trimmed by 4 bases and 4 bases, with 12 bases remaining between them. The CDR3 runs 15 residues. Looked up from germline, CDR1 is SGHRS and CDR2 is YFSETQ.

The CDR3 loop is CASSVTAHNEQFF. The CDR3 nucleotides read TGTGCCAGCAGCGTTACAGCTCACAATGAGCAGTTCTTC. The rearrangement joins TRBV7-6 to TRBJ2-1; D remains unclear. The CDR3 extends over 13 amino acids. Deletions cut 5 bases from V and 5 bases from J, with 10 bases between. Germline CDR1 reads SGHVS; CDR2 reads FNYEAQ.

The chain employs TRBV10-2 and TRBJ1-2; no clear D. Looked up from germline, CDR1 is WSHSY and CDR2 is SAAADI. Trimming pared 6 bases from V and 4 bases from J, leaving 12 bases between. The CDR3 contains 13 residues. CDR3 sequence: CASREGIPYGYTF. CDR3 nucleotides: TGCGCCAGCAGGGAAGGTATCCCCTATGGCTACACCTTC.

To note about this clone: The same CDR3 arises from other DNA sequences in this sample as well. J is TRBJ1-3 and V is TRBV6-1, with D possibly being TRBD1 (6 bases). Germline CDR1 reads MNHNS; CDR2 reads SASEGT. The CDR3 extends over 14 amino acids. V gave up 2 bases and J gave up 8 bases, with 13 bases separating them. The CDR3 bases are TGTGCCAGCAGTGAAAAAGGGGGGGAAGACACCATATATTTT. Its translation is CASSEKGGEDTIYF.

This chain uses TRBV28 with TRBJ2-1; possible D gene TRBD1, 5 bases. The ends were cut back, 4 bases at V and 6 bases at J, with 13 bases in the middle. The germline CDR1 and CDR2 sequences are MDHEN and SYDVKM. The CDR3 is 14 amino acids. This CDR3 reads CASSWRTPTNEQFF. For the CDR3, the DNA is TGTGCCAGCAGTTGGCGGACACCTACCAATGAGCAGTTCTTC.

The chain has TRBV6-1 and TRBJ1-5; D not certain. The CDR3 runs 12 residues. Deletions cut 9 bases from V and 3 bases from J, with 9 bases between. Germline V gene lookup returns CDR1 MNHNS and CDR2 SASEGT. Written as DNA, the CDR3 is TGTGCCAGTGGACGGCACAATCAGCCCCAGCATTTT. As protein: CASGRHNQPQHF.

This CDR3 reads CASRPGGPVNEQYF. The CDR3 region has the DNA TGTGCCAGCAGGCCGGGGGGGCCCGTCAACGAGCAGTACTTC. The rearrangement joins TRBV7-2 to TRBJ2-7; 8 positions match TRBD2. The CDR3 sequence is 14 residues long. Germline lookup yields CDR1 SGHTA and CDR2 FQGNSA. V was clipped by 6 bases and J by 5 bases; unmatched bases: 9.